This TCR beta chain emerged from a study of blood T cell repertoires in COVID-19. At the level of the study: Sites in the United States, Italy and Spain provided acute and convalescent COVID-19 samples.

Per the authors' pipeline: Amplification from reference gene primers served as the basis for estimated nucleated cell counts. Sequencing was performed with immunoSEQ multiplex PCR; in TCRdb, only in-frame clones are kept and a portion is missing. Clone size and V and J calls were adopted from that table, with D and trimming inferred from the DNA. Here the sample spans tens of thousands of clones, 70% to 90% being singletons. Material: peripheral blood. The TCR was taken from a human donor in a cohort sampled during active COVID-19.

The CDR3 nucleotides are TGTGCCAGCAGTCCGACAGGGGGCAATGAGTTCTTC. Translated: CASSPTGGNEFF. V gene TRBV27 combines with J gene TRBJ2-1, with 10 bases that match TRBD1. This CDR3 spans 12 amino acids. Trimming cost V 5 bases and J 14 bases; bases outside gene matches: 6. The germline CDR1 and CDR2 sequences are MNHEY and SMNVEV (reference sequence).